The T cell receptor (beta chain) under discussion was sequenced for a study of blood T cell repertoires in COVID-19. As for the study in general: Material from acute and convalescent COVID-19 was sourced from the United States, Italy and Spain. PBMCs, B-cell-depleted T cells, or T cells provided the cDNA or gDNA that made up the material.

Clinical histories supplied by participants themselves formed the basis of cohort assignment. Original processing notes: Nucleated cell counts were estimated from reference gene primer amplification. Libraries were prepared by immunoSEQ multiplex PCR; TCRdb keeps only in-frame clonotypes and omits some of them. The DNA gave D and trimming, while V, J and clone size come from that table. The table lists some 220,000 clones, about 85% of them singletons, with roughly 2.8% in the top ten. The TCR originated in a young woman who had recovered from COVID-19. Sequenced material: PBMCs or T cells enriched from blood (not recorded which).

CDR3 in DNA: TGCGCCAGCAGCCAAGGGGGCGGGGGGCCGAAAAGGAGCTATGGCTACACCTTC. Amino acids: CASSQGGGGPKRSYGYTF. The V call is TRBV4-3, the J call TRBJ1-2, with D maybe TRBD1 (6 bases). CDR3 size: 18 residues. With 1 base removed from V and 4 bases from J, the gap between germline ends came to 22 bases. Germline V lookup: CDR1 LGHNA, CDR2 YSLEER.